The present TCR beta chain was sequenced within a study of T cell clonotyping in hematopoietic cell transplantation. Study information: Recipient samples before transplant were obtained post-cytoreduction. Study outcomes and limitations: At the given depth, recipient repertoires were over 97% de novo clonotypes. After transplant, recipient diversity fell while pathologically expanded clonotypes grew through day 180.

The V gene's germline CDR1 is LNHDA and CDR2 SQIVND (reference sequence). Trimming took 3 bases from V and 1 from J, leaving 9 bases between them. The CDR3 sequence is 14 residues long. Comments on this clone: The antigen remains undetermined.

Assay used: immunoSEQ multiplex PCR; TCRdb lists only in-frame clones, some missing. Counted here are around 28,000 clones, approximately 77% occurring once; the ten biggest clones make up around 1.8%. Regarding time point: recipient sample about 28 days before transplant, after cytoreduction. Recipient blood drawn about 28 days pretransplant and days 30, 100, 180 after. This clonotype was obtained from a man aged 35-49 years with acute myeloid leukemia. Some clones in this sample may be carry-over from other donors' samples. This sample comprised peripheral blood mononuclear cells, obtained before stem cell transplant. The chain couples TRBV19 to TRBJ1-1, with D tentatively TRBD1 (5 bases). CDR3 in amino acids: CASSIDSPNTEAFF. DNA for the CDR3: TGTGCCAGTAGTATCGACAGCCCGAACACTGAAGCTTTCTTT.